This T cell receptor (beta chain) was identified during a study of blood T cells in healthy people across ages. Primers used in a second PCR of roughly 6 to 11 cycles were a sample-barcoded 5' primer and a J-beta primer mix. Via MiXCR, TCRdb re-called the 5' RACE reads, giving one row per CDR3 protein. Of around 870,000 distinct CDR3 sequences listed, 29% are singletons. This clonotype was recorded at least ten times. This CDR3 has 10 amino acids. CDR1 is DFQATT and CDR2 is SNEGSKA in the germline V gene (reference sequence). The V gene lost 6 bases and the J gene lost 4 bases, with 6 bases spanning the gap.

This chain links TRBV20-1 with TRBJ1-2; D not resolved. The TCR comes from a woman aged 80 or older in good health. Sequenced material: blood. As DNA, the CDR3 is TGCAGTGCATCCAGCTATGGCTACACCTTC. This translates into CSASSYGYTF.